Below are 27 T cell receptor beta chains sequenced from a single sample in a study of CD8+ T cells in alopecia areata. The treatment is: oral pan-JAK inhibitor, 5-10 mg twice daily. The authors extracted RNA and reverse transcribed it into cDNA as the sequencing template. Only in-frame clones appear in the TCRdb table, and some are missing; sequencing was by immunoSEQ multiplex PCR. The sample contains 180,000 or so clones, roughly 60% of which appear only once. Sample: CD4+ T cells sorted from blood, taken at week 24, from a patient treated with tofacitinib. All receptors derive from a human donor with alopecia areata.

The chain has TRBV5-1 and TRBJ1-2, with TRBD1 identical over 7 bases. This CDR3 has 15 amino acids. The trim removed 5 bases at V and 7 bases at J, leaving 14 bases unmatched. From germline, CDR1 is SGHRS and CDR2 YFSETQ. The CDR3 loop reads CASSYATGVMPGYTF. The CDR3 DNA sequence: TGCGCCAGCAGTTATGCAACAGGGGTGATGCCTGGCTACACCTTC.

This clone appeared a single time. The chain has TRBV27 and TRBJ1-2; no firm D call. CDR1 and CDR2 from the germline V gene are MNHEY and SMNVEV (reference sequence). CDR3 size: 11 residues. Trimming removed 6 bases at V and 4 bases at J, with 6 bases between. DNA for the CDR3: TGTGCCAGCAGAACAGCCTATGGCTACACCTTC. Residues: CASRTAYGYTF.

In this sample, this clone turned up a few times. This chain connects TRBV5-1 to TRBJ2-1, with no clear D. Germline CDR1 reads SGHRS; CDR2 reads YFSETQ. Trimming removed 2 bases at V and 5 bases at J, with 8 bases between. The CDR3 has 13 amino acids. The CDR3 DNA is TGCGCCAGCAGCTTAGACTCTCACAATGAGCAGTTCTTC. Translated, it gives CASSLDSHNEQFF.

The chain employs TRBV9 and TRBJ1-2; 9 bases match TRBD1. The CDR3 spans 15 residues. The junction had 8 bases not matched to a gene; V was cut back by 4 bases and J by 4 bases. Germline assignment: CDR1 SGDLS and CDR2 YYNGEE. The CDR3 protein is CASSSGQGVVYGYTF. As DNA, the CDR3 is TGTGCCAGCAGCTCGGGACAGGGAGTTGTCTATGGCTACACCTTC.

This sequence joins TRBV7-2 and TRBJ2-5; D remains ambiguous. Trimming removed 1 base at V and 2 bases at J, with 8 bases between. Germline loops: CDR1 SGHTA, CDR2 FQGNSA. The CDR3 spans 14 residues. CDR3 residues: CASSLVISQETQYF. CDR3 sequence (DNA): TGTGCCAGCAGCTTAGTCATCTCTCAAGAGACCCAGTACTTC.

J is TRBJ2-7 and V is TRBV29-1, with 9 positions matching TRBD2. Germline V lookup: CDR1 SQVTM, CDR2 ANQGSEA. Trimming removed 7 bases from V and 5 bases from J; junction bases left unmatched: 12. The CDR3 is 14 amino acids. The CDR3 spells CSAEGASGTHEQYF. In DNA form, the CDR3 reads TGCAGCGCCGAAGGGGCTAGCGGGACCCACGAGCAGTACTTC.

In its sample, this clone was seen a few times. The chain has TRBV5-1 and TRBJ2-6, with TRBD1 matching 7 bases. Germline V gene sequence: CDR1 SGHRS, CDR2 YFSETQ. CDR3 length: 17 amino acids. J was trimmed by 0 bases and V by 0 bases; bases with no gene match: 3. CDR3 sequence: CASSLGQGFSGANVLTF. The CDR3 bases are TGCGCCAGCAGCTTGGGACAGGGCTTCTCTGGGGCCAACGTCCTGACTTTC.

This clone has only a few counts. This chain joins TRBV28 and TRBJ2-5, with D perhaps matching TRBD1 (6 bases). Deletions cut 2 bases from V and 10 bases from J, with 8 bases between. The CDR3 length is 11 residues. Germline V gene lookup returns CDR1 MDHEN and CDR2 SYDVKM. The CDR3 nucleotides are TGTGCCAGCAGTTTAGGGGGCCGCCAGTACTTC. Translation: CASSLGGRQYF. The whole variable domain, remainder taken from reference TRBV28 and TRBJ2-5, is DVKVTQSSRYLVKRTGEKVFLECVQDMDHENMFWYRQDPGLGLRLIYFSYDVKMKEKGDIPEGYSVSREKKERFSLILESASTNQTSMYLCASSLGGRQYFGPGTRLLVL.

CDR3 nucleotides: TGTGCCATCAGCGCCCTAGCGGGGGGGTACGAGCAGTACTTC. Its translation is CAISALAGGYEQYF. This chain connects TRBV10-3 to TRBJ2-7; TRBD2 agrees at 12 bases. Germline CDR1 and CDR2: ENHRY and SYGVKD. This CDR3 is built from 14 residues. The ends lost 6 bases at V and 4 bases at J; junction bases unmatched: 4.

This rearrangement joins TRBV29-1 to TRBJ2-7; no firm D call. The J call is in doubt because the DNA end fits TRBJ2-5 better. The germline CDR1 and CDR2 sequences are SQVTM and ANQGSEA. The CDR3 spans 14 residues. The CDR3 DNA reads TGCAGCGTTCTGACCCGGGCACCTCAAGAGACCCAGTACTTC. The encoded protein is CSVLTRAPQETQYF.

The V call is TRBV15, the J call TRBJ2-1; no clear D. The CDR3 sequence is 15 residues long. CDR1 LNHNV and CDR2 YYDKDF come from the germline V gene (reference sequence). Trimming stripped 1 base from V and 0 bases from J, with 7 bases between. The CDR3 region is CATSRASVSYNEQFF. Here the CDR3 DNA reads TGTGCCACCAGCAGAGCTTCAGTCTCCTACAATGAGCAGTTCTTC.

This chain joins TRBV11-2 and TRBJ2-2; D tentatively reads TRBD1 or TRBD2 (5 bases each). Germline V gene data show CDR1 as SGHAT and CDR2 as FQNNGV. The CDR3 spans 15 residues. Trimming removed 2 bases from V and 2 bases from J, with 9 bases in between. The CDR3 region is CASSLRDPNTGELFF. The CDR3 DNA is TGTGCCAGCAGCTTACGGGACCCCAACACCGGGGAGCTGTTTTTT.

The rearrangement uses TRBV18 and TRBJ2-3; 8 positions agree with TRBD1. V was clipped by 6 bases and J by 0 bases; unmatched bases: 5. Germline V gene sequence: CDR1 KGHSH, CDR2 LQKENI. The CDR3 loop spans 15 amino acids. The chain's CDR3 is CASSPGGSSTDTQYF. Here the CDR3 DNA reads TGTGCCAGCTCTCCAGGGGGCTCTAGCACAGATACGCAGTATTTT.

This clone was seen more than once but under ten times. This sequence joins TRBV2 and TRBJ1-6; perhaps TRBD1 as D (6 bases). Germline V CDR1 and CDR2: SNHLY, FYNNEI. The CDR3 length is 15 residues. The V end was cut by 7 bases, the J end by 7 bases, with 17 bases between. This CDR3 is CASKRIQGHNSPLHF. The CDR3 DNA sequence: TGTGCCAGCAAGCGTATACAGGGACACAATTCACCCCTCCACTTT. Variable domain in full (rest from reference TRBV2 and TRBJ1-6): EPEVTQTPSHQVTQMGQEVILRCVPISNHLYFYWYRQILGQKVEFLVSFYNNEISEKSEIFDDQFSVERPDGSNFTLKIRSTKLEDSAMYFCASKRIQGHNSPLHFGNGTRLTVT.

The V gene is TRBV5-6, the J gene TRBJ2-1, with D uncertain. V gave up 4 bases and J gave up 5 bases, with 7 bases separating them. The CDR3 extends over 12 amino acids. The germline V gene has CDR1 SGHDT and CDR2 YYEEEE. CDR3 amino acids: CASSDPNNEQFF. Written as DNA, the CDR3 is TGTGCCAGCAGCGATCCAAACAATGAGCAGTTCTTC.

The table lists this clone with a count of one. The chain joins TRBV4-1 to TRBJ1-4; D is uncertain. CDR1 and CDR2 from the germline V gene are MGHRA and YSYEKL. With 1 base removed from V and 10 bases from J, the gap between germline ends came to 16 bases. The CDR3 covers 15 residues. The CDR3 DNA reads as TGCGCCAGCAGCCAAGTGGCAGAAGCGAGTGTAAAACTGTTTTTT. It codes for CASSQVAEASVKLFF.

This CDR3 reads CASSPRQGSSYEQYF. The CDR3, as DNA: TGTGCCAGCAGCCCACGACAGGGAAGCTCCTACGAGCAGTACTTC. The chain links TRBV9 to TRBJ2-7; the match to TRBD1 covers 7 bases. There are 15 residues in the CDR3. Germline CDR1 and CDR2: SGDLS and YYNGEE. Unmatched junction bases numbered 7, after V lost 4 bases and J lost 0 bases.

The rearrangement links TRBV29-1 to TRBJ1-2, with D perhaps matching TRBD1 (6 bases). Germline lookup yields CDR1 SQVTM and CDR2 ANQGSEA. The length of the CDR3 is 11 residues. The V gene lost 7 bases and the J gene lost 4 bases, with 10 bases spanning the gap. Here the CDR3 reads CSGETGYGYTF. The CDR3 DNA reads as TGCAGCGGAGAGACAGGCTATGGCTACACCTTC.

The chain joins TRBV2 to TRBJ2-1; 12 bases match TRBD2. V lost 5 bases and J lost 9; bases outside the gene matches: 11. This CDR3 contains 16 residues. CDR1 SNHLY and CDR2 FYNNEI come from the germline V gene. CDR3 in amino acids: CASSRLAGGYIGEQFF. CDR3 in DNA: TGTGCCAGCAGTAGGCTAGCGGGAGGGTACATCGGTGAGCAGTTCTTC. The full variable domain, rest sourced from reference TRBV2 and TRBJ2-1, is EPEVTQTPSHQVTQMGQEVILRCVPISNHLYFYWYRQILGQKVEFLVSFYNNEISEKSEIFDDQFSVERPDGSNFTLKIRSTKLEDSAMYFCASSRLAGGYIGEQFFGPGTRLTVL.

The chain couples TRBV14 to TRBJ1-5; no firm D call. The CDR3 runs to 13 residues. The ends were cut back, 3 bases at V and 4 bases at J, with 7 bases in the middle. Germline CDR1 SGHDN, CDR2 FVKESK. The CDR3 sequence: CASSHARNQPQHF. The CDR3 DNA reads as TGTGCCAGCAGCCATGCTAGAAATCAGCCCCAGCATTTT.

The chain is built from TRBV2 and TRBJ1-1; the match to TRBD1 covers 8 bases. V was clipped by 0 bases and J by 9 bases; unmatched bases: 6. Germline CDR1 and CDR2: SNHLY and FYNNEI. The CDR3 loop spans 14 amino acids. This chain's CDR3 is CASSEAGQGAKAFF. Here the CDR3 DNA reads TGTGCCAGCAGTGAAGCTGGCCAGGGGGCGAAAGCTTTCTTT.

The chain joins TRBV6-5 to TRBJ1-2, with 8 bases that match TRBD1. Unmatched junction bases numbered 9, after V lost 5 bases and J lost 4 bases. Germline lookup yields CDR1 MNHEY and CDR2 SVGAGI. This CDR3 spans 15 amino acids. The CDR3 here is CASSVRQGSPYGYTF. The CDR3, as DNA: TGTGCCAGCAGTGTCCGACAGGGGAGTCCCTATGGCTACACCTTC.

The rearrangement links TRBV9 to TRBJ2-7; a weak D match, TRBD1 (5 bases). Trimming took off 0 bases at V and 3 bases at J, with 10 bases between the two ends. The germline CDR1 and CDR2 sequences are SGDLS and YYNGEE. CDR3 length: 14 residues. The CDR3: CASSVEDTSYEQYF. The CDR3 region has the DNA TGTGCCAGCAGCGTAGAGGACACGAGCTACGAGCAGTACTTC.

This clone was observed a few times. V is TRBV29-1 and J is TRBJ2-3; no firm D call. This CDR3 has 12 residues. V was cut by 0 bases and J by 3 bases, with 4 bases left in between. Germline V gene sequence: CDR1 SQVTM, CDR2 ANQGSEA. CDR3 sequence (DNA): TGCAGCGTTGAAGATCAGACAGATACGCAGTATTTT. Translated, it gives CSVEDQTDTQYF.

This clone appeared once. This sequence joins TRBV29-1 and TRBJ2-5; 7 bases match TRBD1. V lost 4 bases and J lost 5; bases outside the gene matches: 13. The CDR3 extends over 15 amino acids. Germline V CDR1 and CDR2: SQVTM, ANQGSEA. The DNA of the CDR3 is TGCAGCGTTGGAGCGACCGGGACAGAAGGGGAGACCCAGTACTTC. Translated, it gives CSVGATGTEGETQYF.

The chain joins TRBV5-4 to TRBJ2-3, with D maybe TRBD2 (6 bases). This CDR3 comprises 13 residues. The ends were cut back, 5 bases at V and 6 bases at J, with 13 bases in the middle. From germline, CDR1 is SGHNT and CDR2 YYREEE (reference sequence). The CDR3 region has the DNA TGTGCCAGCAGGAGGGACTCCACTGATACGCAGTATTTT. Amino acids: CASRRDSTDTQYF.

In this sample, this clone turned up once. V gene TRBV9 combines with J gene TRBJ1-1, with 8 nucleotides matching TRBD1. The CDR3 extends over 13 amino acids. CDR1 is SGDLS, CDR2 YYNGEE, per germline. V gave up 2 bases and J gave up 10 bases; unmatched junction bases: 7. DNA for the CDR3: TGTGCCAGCAGCGTGACTTCGGGACAGGCAGCTTTCTTT. It specifies CASSVTSGQAAFF.